Included here is one T cell receptor beta chain sequence, with context. Original handling: Amplifying reference gene primers gave estimates of nucleated cell counts. Libraries were prepared by immunoSEQ multiplex PCR; TCRdb keeps only in-frame clonotypes and omits some of them. V and J calls and clone size are given by that table; D and trimming were obtained from the DNA. The data contain 150,000 to 200,000 clones, approximately 84% of them singletons. The sample originates from a study of blood T cell repertoires in COVID-19. On the study more broadly: Acute and convalescent COVID-19 samples came from the United States, Italy and Spain. Sample material is recorded as cDNA or gDNA derived from T cells, B-cell-depleted T cells, or PBMCs.

The CDR3 contains 11 residues. Trimming took off 5 bases at V and 14 bases at J, with 13 bases between the two ends. The germline gives CDR1 SEHNR, CDR2 FQNEAQ (reference sequence). This TCR was recovered from a human donor with acute or convalescent COVID-19. The donor label of this sample is uncertain. Sequenced: peripheral blood. The V gene is TRBV7-9, the J gene TRBJ2-1; maybe TRBD1 (6 bases). CDR3 nucleotide sequence: TGTGCCAGCAGCCTACAGGGATCGGAGTTCTTC. Translation gives CASSLQGSEFF.